These T cell receptor beta chains were read from a single sample in a study of T cell repertoires in cytomegalovirus infection. TCRdb re-called the reads through MiXCR, storing one row per CDR3 protein. In the table there are more than 400,000 distinct CDR3 sequences, about 30% of which are singletons. The sequenced sample consisted of PBMCs. All receptors come from a human donor in good health (CMV status not recorded). Some clones in this sample may be carry-over from other donors' samples. The CDR3 runs from the conserved cysteine through the conserved F or W. D genes are given only for firm matches. Clone size appears in some rows only: once, few, many, or a class for an expanded clone.

abundance,d_gene,j_gene,v_gene,CDR3aa,CDR3nt
.,.,TRBJ2-3,TRBV19,CASSIVTGSPDTQYF,TGTGCCAGTAGTATAGTGACAGGTTCGCCAGATACGCAGTATTTT
few,TRBD2,TRBJ2-1,TRBV6-5,CASSYGSSGRDEQFF,TGTGCCAGCAGTTACGGGTCTAGCGGGAGGGATGAGCAGTTCTTC
.,TRBD2,TRBJ2-3,TRBV20-1,CSAPTPSGRATDTQYF,TGCAGTGCACCCACCCCATCCGGGAGGGCCACAGATACGCAGTATTTT
few,TRBD1,TRBJ2-3,TRBV7-2,CASSLGAVNRGTQYF,TGTGCCAGCTCCCTAGGAGCGGTAAACAGGGGTACGCAGTATTTT
few,TRBD1,TRBJ1-3,TRBV7-2,CASSFTGGIGNTIYF,TGTGCCAGCAGCTTCACAGGGGGAATAGGAAACACCATATATTTT
many,TRBD2,TRBJ2-1,TRBV7-2,CASSQLAGEFNEQFF,TGTGCCAGCAGCCAACTAGCGGGAGAATTCAATGAGCAGTTCTTC
many,.,TRBJ1-2,TRBV7-2,CASSPIPGSYGYTF,TGTGCCAGCAGCCCAATCCCAGGCAGCTATGGCTACACCTTC
.,TRBD2,TRBJ2-7,TRBV9,CASSVEGLAAEQYF,TGTGCCAGCAGCGTAGAGGGACTAGCGGCGGAGCAGTACTTC
many,TRBD2,TRBJ2-1,TRBV7-3,CASSLGTSGSDEQFF,TGTGCCAGCAGCTTAGGGACTAGCGGGAGCGATGAGCAGTTCTTC
many,.,TRBJ2-2,TRBV7-8,CASRSGHKNTGELFF,TGTGCCAGCAGGTCGGGACACAAGAACACCGGGGAGCTGTTTTTT
once,TRBD1,TRBJ2-7,TRBV18,CASSPRSGQGLYEQYF,TGTGCCAGCTCACCACGGTCAGGACAGGGCCTATACGAGCAGTACTTC
few,TRBD2,TRBJ2-1,TRBV20-1,CSASREGGNEQFF,TGCAGTGCTTCCCGGGAGGGGGGCAATGAGCAGTTCTTC
few,TRBD1,TRBJ2-4,TRBV27,CASSPLLGQGWGNIQYF,TGTGCCAGCAGTCCCCTCCTAGGACAGGGATGGGGGAACATTCAGTACTTC
.,.,TRBJ2-5,TRBV29-1,CSVVPRLQETQYF,TGCAGCGTTGTCCCCAGGCTTCAAGAGACCCAGTACTTC
few,.,TRBJ1-4,TRBV19,CASSIGGTGREKLFF,TGTGCCAGTAGTATAGGCGGGACCGGGCGTGAAAAACTGTTTTTT
.,TRBD2,TRBJ2-1,TRBV9,CASSPLAGSLKINEQFF,TGTGCCAGCAGCCCCCTAGCGGGATCCCTTAAGATTAATGAGCAGTTCTTC
few,.,TRBJ1-2,TRBV10-3,CAISESGPGYTF,TGTGCCATCAGTGAGTCGGGACCTGGCTACACCTTC
.,.,TRBJ2-3,TRBV19,CASSFSWETDTQYF,TGTGCCAGTAGCTTCTCATGGGAAACAGATACGCAGTATTTT
many,TRBD1,TRBJ2-1,TRBV6-2/TRBV6-3,CASRSADRVKGKFF,TGTGCCAGCAGGAGTGCGGACAGGGTCAAGGGAAAGTTCTTC
few,.,TRBJ1-5,TRBV27,CASSLSRGTFSNQPQHF,TGTGCCAGCAGTTTAAGTCGCGGGACGTTCAGCAATCAGCCCCAGCATTTT
.,TRBD1,TRBJ2-1,TRBV19,CASSRTGLEQFF,TGTGCCAGTAGTCGGACAGGGTTAGAGCAGTTCTTC
many,.,TRBJ2-3,TRBV7-2,CASSRGASANTQYF,TGTGCCAGCAGCCGGGGGGCCTCAGCAAATACGCAGTATTTT
few,.,TRBJ2-3,TRBV6-2/TRBV6-3,CASSYFGLRKTSTDTQYF,TGTGCCAGCAGTTACTTTGGACTACGGAAGACTAGCACAGATACGCAGTATTTT
.,TRBD1,TRBJ1-1,TRBV29-1,CSAWDRGRISTEAFF,TGCAGCGCCTGGGACAGGGGGCGGATTAGCACTGAAGCTTTCTTT
.,TRBD2,TRBJ2-2,TRBV12-3/TRBV12-4,CASRNPRSGRTGELFF,TGTGCCAGCAGGAACCCCAGGAGCGGGAGAACCGGGGAGCTGTTTTTT
few,.,TRBJ1-4,TRBV12-5,CASGLWAGTSTNEKLFF,TGTGCTAGTGGGTTGTGGGCAGGGACCTCAACTAATGAAAAACTGTTTTTT
.,.,TRBJ2-4,TRBV7-2,CASSLFRAVAKNIQYF,TGTGCCAGCAGCTTATTCAGAGCGGTAGCCAAAAACATTCAGTACTTC
.,.,TRBJ1-6,TRBV11-3,CASRDRRGSYNSPLHF,TGTGCCAGCAGAGACAGGCGGGGCTCCTATAATTCACCCCTCCACTTT
.,.,TRBJ2-4,TRBV12-3/TRBV12-4,CASSSVEGDIQYF,TGTGCCAGCAGTTCCGTGGAAGGGGACATTCAGTACTTC
.,.,TRBJ2-1,TRBV6-5,CASSYYSGQNLNNEQFF,TGTGCCAGCAGTTACTATTCTGGCCAAAATCTAAACAATGAGCAGTTCTTC
.,TRBD2,TRBJ2-5,TRBV4-1,CASSQEGIAGSQETQYF,TGCGCCAGCAGCCAAGAAGGGATAGCGGGGTCCCAAGAGACCCAGTACTTC
many,.,TRBJ1-1,TRBV25-1,CASSAVGALDEAFF,TGTGCCAGCAGTGCGGTTGGGGCATTAGATGAAGCTTTCTTT
.,.,TRBJ2-1,TRBV9,CASSVEARGHKNEQFF,TGTGCCAGCAGCGTAGAAGCCCGGGGACATAAAAATGAGCAGTTCTTC
few,.,TRBJ2-1,TRBV7-2,CASSEDVVGEQFF,TGTGCCAGCAGCGAGGACGTGGTGGGTGAGCAGTTCTTC